Sequencing of this TCR beta chain was carried out in a study of shared clonotypes between healthy human individuals. Study information: Researchers assigned three CD4 naive, three CD4 memory, two CD8 naive and one CD8 memory plate to each donor. Broader study findings: Between a handful of donors, naive CD4 clonotypes were shared at a level of around 5.1%.

TCRdb keeps only in-frame clones here, not all; method: immunoSEQ multiplex PCR. In the table there are roughly 2 million clones, more than 90% of which are singletons. Germline values: CDR1 SGHRS, CDR2 YFSETQ. This CDR3 has 14 amino acids. The V and J ends lost 7 bases and 1 base respectively, with 14 bases between them. The sample holds one count of this clone. The antigen is undetermined. The rearrangement uses TRBV5-1 and TRBJ2-5; D gene uncertain. This receptor was obtained from a man younger than 30 in good health. The sample consisted of naive CD4+ T cells sorted from blood. As for subset: CD45RA+ positively selected. The CDR3: CASSPYSPQETQYF. The CDR3, as DNA: TGCGCCAGCTCACCGTACTCCCCCCAAGAGACCCAGTACTTC. Using reference TRBV5-1 and TRBJ2-5 for the parts outside the CDR3, the full variable domain is KAGVTQTPRYLIKTRGQQVTLSCSPISGHRSVSWYQQTPGQGLQFLFEYFSETQRNKGNFPGRFSGRQFSNSRSEMNVSTLELGDSALYLCASSPYSPQETQYFGPGTRLLVL.